Given below is one T cell receptor (beta chain) in context. The antigen it recognizes is unknown. Library method: the immunoSEQ multiplex PCR assay. TCRbeta CDR3 sequencing was carried out by Adaptive Biotechnologies. From the authors' description of their analysis: Repertoire similarity was assessed with the Chao-modified Jaccard index and with the median clonotype overlap from 200 random subsamples of equal sample size. The similarity analyses were run on either productive nucleotide sequences or amino acid sequences translated in silico. To compare repertoires, the researchers applied hierarchical clustering with single linkage as well as t-SNE, based on Chao-modified Jaccard distances. Repertoire diversity was measured with the Renyi index after sample size normalisation across a range of alpha values. TCRdb mirrors the immuneACCESS table, restricted to in-frame sequences. Some clones are absent from its copies; in checked studies, under half trace to an unresolved V gene, and the reason for the others is unknown. V, J and clone size are those of that table, while D and trimming were read from the DNA. The sample table on file contains about 10,000 clones. The biggest ten clones account for approximately 0.77% of the sample.

From the cysteine up to the phenylalanine, the CDR3 has a length of 16 residues. Only the protein is on record. CDR1 and CDR2 (KGHSH, LQKENI) derive from the germline V gene. TCR repertoire donors were around eleven juvenile idiopathic arthritis patients with active disease who had not reached inactive disease, 3 polyarticular and 8 oligoarticular. A median age of approximately 10 years (range about 2.1-25) and a median disease duration of around seven years (range 0.2-19.1) were recorded for the TCR-sequenced patients. The samples used for TCR repertoire analysis were collected at two centres in Italy. Peripheral blood mononuclear cells were isolated using a Histopaque-1077 density gradient and were cryopreserved in approximately 90% FCS with approximately 10% DMSO. This sample is drawn from a study of synovial regulatory T cells in juvenile arthritis (dated by TCRdb to between 2014 and 2016). Regarding the study in general: Of the sequenced patients, several received methotrexate, one received methotrexate plus infliximab, three were therapy-naive, and one had no treatment information. Although effector T cell subsets in the cohort were also sequenced for comparisons, the Treg dataset on its own covers only blood and synovial fluid Treg cells. TCRbeta CDR3 repertoires of blood iaTreg cells, other blood Treg cells and synovial fluid Treg cells from matched patient samples were compared in the study. TCR repertoire comparisons included Treg and Teff subsets from about 10 JIA patients with active disease.

What the authors observed across the whole study: Blood iaTreg cells showed lower TCR diversity than other blood Treg cells, consistent with antigen-driven expansion. Synovial Treg cells shared more CDR3 sequences with iaTreg cells than with other blood Treg cells; Chao-Jaccard similarity confirmed closer relation. iaTreg TCR repertoires were found to be largely private across patients and to partially overlap with synovial Teff and blood CPL repertoires.

Recombination joined TRBV18 with TRBJ1-2. Input material: Treg cells from blood. The cell subset or site label corresponds to: remaining (HLA-DR-negative) circulating blood Treg cells. The origin of this receptor is a donor aged 2-35 years with juvenile idiopathic arthritis. The CDR3 region has the sequence CASSRSVPGLNYGYTF.